The clone carrying this T cell receptor beta chain was seen a few times. Its matching antigen is unknown. With V trimmed by 3 bases and J by 5 bases, 3 bases remained unmatched. The CDR3 is 14 residues long. CDR1 is SGHNT, CDR2 YYREEE, per germline (reference sequence). The PCR had 60 Vbeta and 13 Jbeta primers. Original processing methods: The count from a later analysis was roughly 80 million unique TCR beta chains, some 10 million of them shared. The repertoire was sequenced with immunoSEQ multiplex PCR; TCRdb's copy has only in-frame clones and lacks some. D and trimming were read from the DNA, whereas the V and J calls and clone size are those reported in that table. The sample shows about 190,000 clones, 82% of them seen only once. As for the donors, each was a healthy bone marrow donor. The data originate from a study of cytomegalovirus exposure and HLA in healthy donors. On the study more broadly: Around 77 million unique TCRs from HLA-typed donors made up an early data release. Whole-study findings and limits: Later analysis suggested most CMV-associated TCR beta chains were HLA-restricted.

The TCR was taken from a woman under 30 in good health and CMV-seronegative. This sequence joins TRBV5-4 and TRBJ2-1; 9 bases map to TRBD2. The sequenced material came from PBMCs. This CDR3 reads CASSYSSGNNEQFF. The CDR3 nucleotides read TGTGCCAGCAGCTACTCTAGCGGGAACAATGAGCAGTTCTTC. The complete variable domain, with remaining parts taken from reference TRBV5-4 and TRBJ2-1, reads ETGVTQSPTHLIKTRGQQVTLRCSSQSGHNTVSWYQQALGQGPQFIFQYYREEENGRGNFPPRFSGLQFPNYSSELNVNALELDDSALYLCASSYSSGNNEQFFGPGTRLTVL.